This T cell receptor (beta chain) was documented in a study of T cell clones after liver transplantation (dated by TCRdb to about 2019). Regarding the complete study: The samples were obtained from ITN030ST, a randomized trial that attempted immunosuppression withdrawal within 2 years after liver transplantation. As an antigen-independent comparator for donor-reactive sequences, third party-reactive TCRbeta sequences were also identified from pre-transplant MLRs. The studied cohort comprised 8 liver transplant recipients, 3 classified as tolerant and 5 as non-tolerant. Donor-reactive T cell clones were identified by TCRbeta sequencing after a pre-transplant mixed lymphocyte reaction and then tracked in post-transplant blood. Tolerance meant complete immunosuppression withdrawal for at least one year without liver enzymes rising beyond twice the upper limit of normal. Blood samples were collected pre-transplant, pre-randomization before withdrawal, and post-randomization after either full withdrawal or failed withdrawal. Of the eight recipients, a few were HCV-positive, while the remaining recipients had been transplanted for non-autoimmune, non-viral indications. No induction therapy was given to the subjects, and standard immunosuppression was administered until randomization at 12-24 months post-transplant.

Study-wide findings and limitations: Donor-reactive sequences decreased more than third party-reactive sequences, which suggests partial antigen-specific deletion that was not related to withdrawal success. The conclusions were preliminary, being limited by small, heterogeneous patient numbers and by non-standardized post-transplant time points. In two subjects, low numbers of available donor cells limited the measurable donor-reactive repertoire. Since no allograft tissue specimens were available, donor-reactive T cells may have migrated into the graft instead of being deleted. Once repertoire turnover was taken into account, donor-reactive detection showed a significant reduction for CD4 in 7 of 8 subjects and for CD8 in 8 of 8. A significant post-transplant decrease in circulating donor-reactive CD4 TCRbeta sequences was observed in most of the 8 subjects, irrespective of tolerance or HCV status.

Thawed unstimulated PBMCs were stained for CD3, CD4 and CD8 and FACS-sorted into CD3+CD4+ and CD3+CD8+ populations. All 8 studied subjects were randomized to immunosuppression withdrawal. The Qiagen DNeasy Blood and Tissue Kit was used for isolation of genomic DNA. High-throughput TCRbeta CDR3 sequencing of frozen genomic DNA was performed by immunoSEQ, with PCR amplification, mapping, bias correction and internal controls included. Per the source publication's procedure: Only productive rearrangements were retained, and each unique TCRbeta sequence was defined by its CDR3 nucleotide sequence together with its V and J gene. For a sequence to be called donor-reactive, it needed a frequency of at least 0.01% and at least 5-fold expansion in CFSE-low cells compared with unstimulated pre-transplant cells. Minimum frequency thresholds were set for each subject on the basis of the unstimulated sample with the lowest template count, so that a detection power of at least 90% was ensured. Jensen-Shannon divergence between the top 1000 TCRbeta sequences post- versus pre-transplant served as the measure of repertoire turnover. Two-sided Fisher's exact tests were used to test for changes in how often donor-reactive sequences were detected. Entries here come from immuneACCESS through TCRdb and include only in-frame sequences with V and J called. Some clones fail to appear in such tables; in the studies checked, an unresolved V gene covers under half of the shortfall, and the cause of the remainder is unknown. The V and J calls and the clone size are those of that table, but D and trimming were determined from the DNA. The table for this sample lists 70,000 or so clones; almost 95% of them were counted only once. Together, the top ten hold 0.75% to 1% of the sample.

Details on this clone: No cognate antigen has been identified for it. Per-base qualities were not stored, and no clone one base away is much larger.

This TCR was recovered from a human patient who received a liver transplant. Some T cells may have been brought in with the graft after a transplant. This sample comprised CD4+ T cells from blood, obtained approximately 27 months after liver transplant.

The DNA reads as follows: TGTGCCAGCTTGGCGGCTGGCCTTCGGCCCCAGCATTTT. The encoded protein is CASLAAGLRPQHF. This receptor chain uses TRBV28 and TRBJ1-5, with the D gene not confidently named. The CDR3 numbers 13 residues from cysteine through phenylalanine. CDR3 DNA is the only sequence kept; it has 39 bases, read in frame from the first base. V loses 8 bases of germline sequence and J loses 9 bases, and the interval between the two ends is 17 bases. Per the germline V gene, MDHEN is the CDR1 and SYDVKM is the CDR2.